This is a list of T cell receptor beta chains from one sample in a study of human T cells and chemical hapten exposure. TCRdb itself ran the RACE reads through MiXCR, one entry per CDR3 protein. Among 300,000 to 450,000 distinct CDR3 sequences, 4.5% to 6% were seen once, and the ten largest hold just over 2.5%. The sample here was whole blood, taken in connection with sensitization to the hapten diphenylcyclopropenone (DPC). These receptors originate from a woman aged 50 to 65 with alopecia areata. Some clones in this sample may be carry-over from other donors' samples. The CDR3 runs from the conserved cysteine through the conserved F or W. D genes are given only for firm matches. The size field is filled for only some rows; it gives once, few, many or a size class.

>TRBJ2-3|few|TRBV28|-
TGTGCCAGCAGGCGCACAGGGCCAGGAGATACGCAGTATTTT
CASRRTGPGDTQYF
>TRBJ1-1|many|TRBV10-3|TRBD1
TGTGCCATCAGTCCAGGGAGACAGGGGGATGAAGCTTTCTTT
CAISPGRQGDEAFF
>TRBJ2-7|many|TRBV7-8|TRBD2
TGTGCCAGCGGCAGAGGGACTAGCGAGTTGAGGCCCTACGAGCAGTACTTC
CASGRGTSELRPYEQYF
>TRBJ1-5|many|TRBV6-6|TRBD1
TGTGCCAGCAGTATCTCGGACAGGATAAAGAGCAATCAGCCCCAGCATTTT
CASSISDRIKSNQPQHF
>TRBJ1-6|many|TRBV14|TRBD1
TGTGCCAGCAGCCAAGGACAGGGGGCGAATTCACCCCTCCACTTT
CASSQGQGANSPLHF
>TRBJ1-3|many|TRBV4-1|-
TGCGCCAGCAGCCAAGATGATCCAGGAACGTACGGAAACACCATATATTTT
CASSQDDPGTYGNTIYF
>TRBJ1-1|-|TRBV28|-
TGTGCCACCGCACTCCCGAACACTGAAGCTTTCTTT
CATALPNTEAFF
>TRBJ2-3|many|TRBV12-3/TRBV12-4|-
TGTGCCAGCTCCCGGGACTCCTATGTGGATACGCAGTATTTT
CASSRDSYVDTQYF
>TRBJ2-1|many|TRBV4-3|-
TGCGCCAGCAGCCAAGTCGGGCTAGCGTACCTCAGCTCCTACAATGAGCAGTTCTTC
CASSQVGLAYLSSYNEQFF
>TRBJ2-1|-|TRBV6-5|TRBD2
TGTGCCAGCAGTACTCCTAGCGGGAGGCGTAATGAGCAGTTCTTC
CASSTPSGRRNEQFF
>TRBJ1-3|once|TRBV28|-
TGTGCCAGCAGGGCAGTCCTAGGGGGTTCCTCTGGAAACACCATATATTTT
CASRAVLGGSSGNTIYF
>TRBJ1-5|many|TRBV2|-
TGTGCCAGCAGTGAAGCGCTTGGTGGGTTTCAGCCCCAGCATTTT
CASSEALGGFQPQHF
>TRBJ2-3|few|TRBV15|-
TGTGCCACCAGCAGAGATCTCAGGGCAGTTAGCACAGATACGCAGTATTTT
CATSRDLRAVSTDTQYF
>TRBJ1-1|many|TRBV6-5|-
TGTGCCAGCAGAGTCCGGGACTCGAACACTGAAGCTTTCTTT
CASRVRDSNTEAFF
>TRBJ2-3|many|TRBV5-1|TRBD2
TGCGCCAGCAGCTTATTACTAGCGGGGGGCACAGATACGCAGTATTTT
CASSLLLAGGTDTQYF
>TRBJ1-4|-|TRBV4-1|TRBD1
TGCGCCAGCAAAGGGGGCCGTCTTACCTCAACTAATGAAAAACTGTTTTTT
CASKGGRLTSTNEKLFF
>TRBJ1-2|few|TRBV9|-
TGTGCCAGCAGCGTAGCAGGGGACTACTATGGCTACACCTTC
CASSVAGDYYGYTF
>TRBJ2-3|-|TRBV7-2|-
TGTGCCAGCAGCTTAGTCCCGGGAAGGGGGACAGATACGCAGTATTTT
CASSLVPGRGTDTQYF
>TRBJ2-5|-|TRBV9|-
TGTGCCAGCAGCCCCGAGGGGCACACCCAAGAGACCCAGTACTTC
CASSPEGHTQETQYF
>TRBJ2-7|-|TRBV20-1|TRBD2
TGCAGTGCTAGAGGGACTAGCGGCTTCTCCTACGAGCAGTACTTC
CSARGTSGFSYEQYF
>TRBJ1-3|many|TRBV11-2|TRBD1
TGTGCCAGCAGCCGGATGACAGGGAAACGTGGAAACACCATATATTTT
CASSRMTGKRGNTIYF
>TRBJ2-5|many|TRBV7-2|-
TGTGCCAGCAGCTCCCTTAGGGCTACCCAGTACTTC
CASSSLRATQYF
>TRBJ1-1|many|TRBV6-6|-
TGTGCCAGTGGACGGGGGGGCACTGAAGCTTTCTTT
CASGRGGTEAFF
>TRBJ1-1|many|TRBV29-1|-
TGCAGCGTTGTAGGAGGGGCGCACACTGAAGCTTTCTTT
CSVVGGAHTEAFF
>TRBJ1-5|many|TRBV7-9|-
TGTGCCAGCAGCAAGGCAAGTAGCAATCAGCCCCAGCATTTT
CASSKASSNQPQHF
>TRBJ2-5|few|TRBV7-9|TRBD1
TGTGCAGTTCCGGGACAGGGGGCGCCACAAGAGACCCAGTACTTC
CAVPGQGAPQETQYF
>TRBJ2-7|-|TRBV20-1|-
TGCAGTGCTAGGAGCAGGGAAACGGGCGAGCAGTACTTC
CSARSRETGEQYF
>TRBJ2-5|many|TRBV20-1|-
TGCAGTGCTAGATTTGGACAGCAAGAGACCCAGTACTTC
CSARFGQQETQYF
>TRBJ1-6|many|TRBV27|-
TGTGCCAGCAGTGGGGTCATGAATTCACCCCTCCACTTT
CASSGVMNSPLHF
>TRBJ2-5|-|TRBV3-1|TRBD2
TGTGCCAGCAGCCAAGGAGTTTGGCGCGGGGGTTCCCAAGAGACCCAGTACTTC
CASSQGVWRGGSQETQYF
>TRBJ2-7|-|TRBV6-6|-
TGTGCCAGCAGTCCTGAAGGGTACGGGTACGAGCAGTACTTC
CASSPEGYGYEQYF
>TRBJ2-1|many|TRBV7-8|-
TGTGCCAGCAGTTCCCGGGGCGGACTGAACAATGAGCAGTTCTTC
CASSSRGGLNNEQFF
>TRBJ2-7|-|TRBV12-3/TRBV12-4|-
TGTGCCAGCAGTGTAGGGGGGTACGAGCAGTACTTC
CASSVGGYEQYF
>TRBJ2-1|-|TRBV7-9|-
TGTGCCAGCAGCCCTAGTTGGGGGGAACCAGGTGAGCAGTTCTTC
CASSPSWGEPGEQFF
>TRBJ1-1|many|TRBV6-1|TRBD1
TGTGCCAGCAGTGACAGGGGGTCTATGAACACTGAAGCTTTCTTT
CASSDRGSMNTEAFF
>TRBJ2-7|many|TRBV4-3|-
TGCGCCAGCAGCCAAGATGTGGTTGACTACCGGAACGAGCAGTACTTC
CASSQDVVDYRNEQYF
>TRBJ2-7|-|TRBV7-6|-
TGTGCCAGCACCTGGATGGACGGTGAGTCCTACGAGCAGTACTTC
CASTWMDGESYEQYF
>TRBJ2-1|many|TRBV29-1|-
TGCAGCGTTGAAGATCCCCAGCGGAAGTCCTACAATGAGCAGTTCTTC
CSVEDPQRKSYNEQFF
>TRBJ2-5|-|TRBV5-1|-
TGCGCCAGCAGCTCCAACCCAGATGAAGAGACCCAGTACTTC
CASSSNPDEETQYF
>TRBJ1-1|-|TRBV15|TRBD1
TGTGCCACCAGCAGGGGCGGACAGGGGGCTGAAGCTTTCTTT
CATSRGGQGAEAFF
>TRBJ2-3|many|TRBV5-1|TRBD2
TGCGCCAGCAGCCGGACTAGCGGGACGGGGGATACGCAGTATTTT
CASSRTSGTGDTQYF
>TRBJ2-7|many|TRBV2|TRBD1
TGTGCCAGCAGGGGGACAGTCCACGAGCAGTACTTC
CASRGTVHEQYF
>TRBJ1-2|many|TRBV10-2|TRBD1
TGCGCCAGCAGCCGGGGGACAGTCGAGGGCTACACCTTC
CASSRGTVEGYTF